These 14 T cell receptor beta chains came from one sample sequenced in a study of blood T cells in healthy people across ages (dated by TCRdb to the mid-2010s). The protocol used for the library was 5' RACE. Sequencing relied on an Illumina HiSeq 2500. A second PCR of 7 to 11 cycles was performed with a sample-barcoded 5' primer and a J-beta primer mix. The public reads were quality trimmed at Q25 with fastp and then assembled into clones with MiXCR by TCRdb, keeping productive beta chains. Merged by CDR3 protein, the rows form single entries marked with the most common genes and DNA. The sample profile shows over a million distinct CDR3 sequences; more than 40% of them were found once. The leading ten clones occupy under 20% of the sample. The material sequenced was blood. Receptors originate from a woman aged 60-70 years in good health.

This clonotype came up a few times. The chain is built from TRBV12-3 or TRBV12-4 and TRBJ2-7; 9 bases align to TRBD2. V trimming: 5 bases; J trimming: 6 bases; junction bases outside the gene matches: 11. The CDR3 sequence is 15 residues long. The CDR3 reads CASSPSSGNPAEQYF. The CDR3 region has the DNA TGTGCCAGCAGTCCGTCTAGCGGGAACCCGGCCGAGCAGTACTTC.

J is TRBJ2-5 and V is TRBV5-6; D is uncertain. Trimming left V 0 bases short and J 7 bases short, with 16 bases between. The germline V gene has CDR1 SGHDT and CDR2 YYEEEE. The CDR3 is 15 residues long. CDR3 DNA: TGTGCCAGCAGCTTGGTGAATGATGGGCCCGGGACCCAGTACTTC. Residues: CASSLVNDGPGTQYF.

The table lists this clonotype with a few counts. This sequence joins TRBV5-1 and TRBJ2-1; D gene unclear. This CDR3 comprises 13 residues. Germline CDR1 reads SGHRS; CDR2 reads YFSETQ. V gave up 0 bases and J gave up 6 bases, with 7 bases separating them. In DNA form, the CDR3 reads TGCGCCAGCAGCTTGGTTGTCCGCAATGAGCAGTTCTTC. Encoded protein: CASSLVVRNEQFF.

The chain links TRBV25-1 to TRBJ2-5, with D maybe TRBD2 (7 bases). The CDR3 consists of 17 residues. V dropped 2 bases and J dropped 1 base, with 17 bases sitting between them. Germline-derived CDR1 and CDR2 are MGHDK and SYGVNS. Written as DNA, the CDR3 is TGTGCCAGCAGTGAAGGGGGCCTAGCGGACATCCAAGAGACCCAGTACTTC. Translating it yields CASSEGGLADIQETQYF.

This clonotype was observed a single time. This chain uses TRBV20-1 with TRBJ2-5; TRBD2 aligns across 9 bases. Germline values: CDR1 DFQATT, CDR2 SNEGSKA (reference sequence). CDR3 length: 17 residues. V was pared by 0 bases and J by 1 base, with 9 bases of the junction left unmatched. The CDR3 sequence: CSARDSTGTSSQETQYF. CDR3 nucleotide sequence: TGCAGTGCTAGAGATAGTACCGGGACTAGCAGCCAAGAGACCCAGTACTTC.

This clonotype was recorded a few times. V usage is TRBV5-4 and J usage is TRBJ1-2; TRBD1 might be the D (6 bases). Trimming cost V 5 bases and J 5 bases, with 16 bases left between them. CDR1 and CDR2 (germline): SGHNT, YYREEE (reference sequence). CDR3 length equals 14 residues. The CDR3 sequence: CASSLDRREYGYTF. CDR3 nucleotide sequence: TGTGCCAGCAGTTTAGACAGGAGGGAATATGGCTACACCTTC.

CDR3 DNA: TGCAGTGCTCGTCGGGACGTTTTGCGTTGGTCACCCCTCCACTTT. Amino acids: CSARRDVLRWSPLHF. The V call is TRBV20-1, the J call TRBJ1-6; D is possibly TRBD1 (5 bases). This CDR3 has 15 residues. Trimming stripped 5 bases from V and 10 bases from J, with 21 bases between. Germline values: CDR1 DFQATT, CDR2 SNEGSKA (reference sequence).

The rearrangement links TRBV10-1 to TRBJ2-2; D is undetermined. V was shortened by 4 bases and J by 6 bases, with 9 bases between the two germline ends. Germline CDR1 WNHNN, CDR2 SYGVQD (reference sequence). This CDR3 has 13 residues. The CDR3 loop reads CASSALHPGELFF. CDR3 DNA sequence: TGCGCCAGCAGTGCCTTACATCCCGGGGAGCTGTTTTTT.

The CDR3, as DNA: TGTGCCATCAGTGAGAAGGGCGGGAGGGGCACAGATACGCAGTATTTT. Protein product: CAISEKGGRGTDTQYF. This chain joins TRBV10-3 and TRBJ2-3, with 9 positions matching TRBD2. Losses at the gene ends were 2 bases for V and 1 base for J; bases not matched to a gene: 4. Germline CDR1 ENHRY, CDR2 SYGVKD. This CDR3 comprises 16 residues.

V is TRBV27 and J is TRBJ2-5; 8 positions match TRBD2. The V and J ends lost 4 bases and 4 bases, in that order; junction bases with no gene match: 23. There are 20 residues in the CDR3. Germline V gene lookup returns CDR1 MNHEY and CDR2 SMNVEV (reference sequence). This chain's CDR3 is CASSSLGSGSGGGGVETQYF. CDR3 nucleotides: TGTGCCAGCAGTTCCCTGGGAAGCGGGAGTGGGGGTGGGGGTGTAGAGACCCAGTACTTC.

In this sample, this clonotype turned up a few times. The chain recombines TRBV9 with TRBJ2-7; a weak D match, TRBD2 (5 bases). The germline V gene has CDR1 SGDLS and CDR2 YYNGEE. V lost 7 bases, J lost 9 bases, and 14 bases lay in between. The CDR3 is 11 residues long. CDR3 region: CASGERPVQYF. CDR3 bases: TGTGCCAGCGGGGAGAGGCCCGTGCAGTACTTC.

The V call is TRBV18, the J call TRBJ2-7; D not resolved. The ends were cut back, 5 bases at V and 3 bases at J, with 11 bases in the middle. Looked up from germline, CDR1 is KGHSH and CDR2 is LQKENI. The CDR3 length is 13 residues. CDR3 amino acids: CASSETGRYEQYF. The CDR3 DNA is TGTGCCAGCTCAGAGACGGGCCGCTACGAGCAGTACTTC.

About this clonotype: A junction end diverges from the germline sequence, so it may reflect a read error. This chain connects TRBV2 to TRBJ2-4, with a possible D match to TRBD1 (6 bases). Germline V gene lookup returns CDR1 SNHLY and CDR2 FYNNEI. The CDR3 runs to 16 residues. CDR3 in amino acids: CASRGFGGLAKDIQYF. The DNA of the CDR3 is TGTGCCAGCAGGGGCTTTGGGGGCCTAGCCAAAGACATTCAGTACTTC.

The genes are TRBV28 and TRBJ2-7; no firm D call. Judging by the DNA end, TRBJ2-1 fits better; the J call may be wrong. The CDR3 contains 12 residues. Germline values: CDR1 MDHEN, CDR2 SYDVKM. CDR3 region: CASRETYNEQFF. The CDR3 DNA reads as TGTGCCAGCAGGGAGACGTACAATGAGCAGTTCTTC.